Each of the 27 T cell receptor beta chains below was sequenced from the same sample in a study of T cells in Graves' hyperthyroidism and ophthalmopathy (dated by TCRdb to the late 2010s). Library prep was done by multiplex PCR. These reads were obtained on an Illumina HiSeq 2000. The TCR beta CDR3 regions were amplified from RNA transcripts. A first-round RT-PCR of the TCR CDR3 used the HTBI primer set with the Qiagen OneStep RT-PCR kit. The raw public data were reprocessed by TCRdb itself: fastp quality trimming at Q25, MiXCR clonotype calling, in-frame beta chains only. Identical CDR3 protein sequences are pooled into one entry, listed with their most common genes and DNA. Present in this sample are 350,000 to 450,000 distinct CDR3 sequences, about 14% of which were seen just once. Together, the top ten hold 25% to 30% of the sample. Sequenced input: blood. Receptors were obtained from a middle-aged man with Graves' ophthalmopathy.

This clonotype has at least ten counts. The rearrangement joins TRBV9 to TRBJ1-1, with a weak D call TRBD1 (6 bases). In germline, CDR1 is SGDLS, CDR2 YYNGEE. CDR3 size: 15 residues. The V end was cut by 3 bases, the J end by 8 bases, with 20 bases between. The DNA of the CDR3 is TGTGCCAGCAGCGCCGGGACGGGGGGCGAACGCGAAGCTTTCTTT. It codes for CASSAGTGGEREAFF.

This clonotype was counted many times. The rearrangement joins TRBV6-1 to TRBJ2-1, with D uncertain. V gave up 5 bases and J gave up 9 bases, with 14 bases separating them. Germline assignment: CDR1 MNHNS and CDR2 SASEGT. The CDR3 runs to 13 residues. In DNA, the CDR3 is TGTGCCAGCAGTCAAGGGCTAGTCTCTGAGCAGTTCTTC. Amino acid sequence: CASSQGLVSEQFF.

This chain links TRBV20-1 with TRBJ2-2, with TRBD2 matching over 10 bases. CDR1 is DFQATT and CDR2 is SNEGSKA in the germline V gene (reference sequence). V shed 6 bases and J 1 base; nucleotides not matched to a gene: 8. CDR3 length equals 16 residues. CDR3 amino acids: CSAKISGRENTGELFF. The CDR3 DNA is TGCAGTGCGAAAATCAGCGGGAGGGAGAACACCGGGGAGCTGTTTTTT.

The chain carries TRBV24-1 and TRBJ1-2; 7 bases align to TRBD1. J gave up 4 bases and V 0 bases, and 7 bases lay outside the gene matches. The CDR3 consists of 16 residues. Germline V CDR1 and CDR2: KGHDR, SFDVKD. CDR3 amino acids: CATSDLLRTGGYGYTF. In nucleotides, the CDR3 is TGTGCCACCAGTGATTTGCTTCGGACAGGCGGCTATGGCTACACCTTC.

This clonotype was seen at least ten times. Here the CDR3 DNA reads TGTGCCTGGAGTGTCGGGTCCTACAATGAGCAGTTCTTC. Protein sequence: CAWSVGSYNEQFF. The chain combines TRBV30 with TRBJ2-1; D uncertain. V was trimmed by 0 bases and J by 1 base, leaving 4 bases between them. The CDR3 totals 13 residues. Germline V gene lookup returns CDR1 GTSNPN and CDR2 SVGIG (reference sequence).

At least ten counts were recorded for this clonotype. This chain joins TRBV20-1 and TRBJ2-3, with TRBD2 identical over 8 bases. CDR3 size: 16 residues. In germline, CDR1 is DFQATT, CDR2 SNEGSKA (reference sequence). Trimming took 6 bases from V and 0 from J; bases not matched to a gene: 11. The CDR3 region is CSAIRPLAVSTDTQYF. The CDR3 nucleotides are TGCAGTGCCATTAGGCCACTAGCGGTTAGCACAGATACGCAGTATTTT.

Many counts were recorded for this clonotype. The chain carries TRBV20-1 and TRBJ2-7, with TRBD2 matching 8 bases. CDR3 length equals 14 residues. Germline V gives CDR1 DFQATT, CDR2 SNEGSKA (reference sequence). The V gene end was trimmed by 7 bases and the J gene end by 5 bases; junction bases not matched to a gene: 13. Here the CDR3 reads CSVKRSGSGNEQYF. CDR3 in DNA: TGCAGTGTCAAGAGAAGCGGGAGTGGAAACGAGCAGTACTTC.

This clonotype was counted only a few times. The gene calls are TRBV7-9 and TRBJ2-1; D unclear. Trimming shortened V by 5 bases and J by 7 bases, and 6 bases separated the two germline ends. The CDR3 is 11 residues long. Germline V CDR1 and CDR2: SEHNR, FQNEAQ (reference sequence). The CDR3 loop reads CASSAMNEQFF. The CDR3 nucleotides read TGTGCCAGCAGCGCCATGAATGAGCAGTTCTTC.

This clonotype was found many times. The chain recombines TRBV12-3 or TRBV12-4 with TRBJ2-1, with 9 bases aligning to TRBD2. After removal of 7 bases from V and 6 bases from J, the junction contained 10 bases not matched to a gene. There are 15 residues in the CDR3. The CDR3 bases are TGTGCCAGCACCCCACTCGCGGGAGGGGCCAATGAGCAGTTCTTC. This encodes CASTPLAGGANEQFF.

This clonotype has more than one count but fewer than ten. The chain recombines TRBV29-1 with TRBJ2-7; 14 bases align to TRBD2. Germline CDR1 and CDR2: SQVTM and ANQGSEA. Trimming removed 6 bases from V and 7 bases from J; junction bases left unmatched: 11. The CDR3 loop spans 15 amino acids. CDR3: CSVAWTSGGLGEQYF. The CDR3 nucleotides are TGCAGCGTCGCGTGGACTAGCGGGGGGCTTGGGGAGCAGTACTTC.

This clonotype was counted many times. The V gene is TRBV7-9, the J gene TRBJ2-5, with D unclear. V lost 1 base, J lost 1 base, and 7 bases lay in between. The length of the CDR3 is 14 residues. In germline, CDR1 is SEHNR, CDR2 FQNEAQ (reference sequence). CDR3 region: CASSLVGSQETQYF. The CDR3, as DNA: TGTGCCAGCAGCTTAGTCGGCAGCCAAGAGACCCAGTACTTC.

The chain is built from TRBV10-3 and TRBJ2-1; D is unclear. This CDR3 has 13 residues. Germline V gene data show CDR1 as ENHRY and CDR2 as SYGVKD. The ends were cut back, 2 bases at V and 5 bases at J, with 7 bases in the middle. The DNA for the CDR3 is TGTGCCATCAGTGAGGACGGCCACAATGAGCAGTTCTTC. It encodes CAISEDGHNEQFF.

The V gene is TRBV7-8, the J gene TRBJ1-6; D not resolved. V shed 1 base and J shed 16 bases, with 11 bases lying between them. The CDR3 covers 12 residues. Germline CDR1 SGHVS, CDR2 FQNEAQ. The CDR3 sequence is CASSLDGVWLHF. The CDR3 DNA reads TGTGCCAGCAGCTTAGATGGGGTTTGGCTCCACTTT.

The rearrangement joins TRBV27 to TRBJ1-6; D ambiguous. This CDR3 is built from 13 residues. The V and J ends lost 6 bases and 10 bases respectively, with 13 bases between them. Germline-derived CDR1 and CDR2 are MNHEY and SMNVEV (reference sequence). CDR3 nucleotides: TGTGCCAGCAGCCAGGCCAGAGAATCACCCCTCCACTTT. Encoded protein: CASSQARESPLHF.

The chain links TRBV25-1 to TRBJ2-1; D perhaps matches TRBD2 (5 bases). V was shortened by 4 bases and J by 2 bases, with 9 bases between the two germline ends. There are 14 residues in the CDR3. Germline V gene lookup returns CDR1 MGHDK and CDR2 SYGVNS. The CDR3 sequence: CASSGAGTYNEQFF. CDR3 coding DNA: TGTGCCAGCAGTGGGGCCGGGACCTACAATGAGCAGTTCTTC.

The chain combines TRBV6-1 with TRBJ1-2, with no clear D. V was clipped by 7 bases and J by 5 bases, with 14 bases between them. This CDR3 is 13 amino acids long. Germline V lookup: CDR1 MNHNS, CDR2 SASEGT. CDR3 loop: CASNPSTYYGYTF. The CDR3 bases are TGTGCCAGCAACCCATCTACCTATTATGGCTACACCTTC.

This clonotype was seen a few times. CDR3 nucleotides: TGTGCCAGCAGTGAGTCTGAGACCGGTCGTTGGAGCAATCAGCCCCAGCATTTT. Protein sequence: CASSESETGRWSNQPQHF. The chain has TRBV6-1 and TRBJ1-5; D gene uncertain. V was shortened by 3 bases and J by 1 base, with 19 bases between the two germline ends. Germline V gene lookup returns CDR1 MNHNS and CDR2 SASEGT. The CDR3 covers 18 residues.

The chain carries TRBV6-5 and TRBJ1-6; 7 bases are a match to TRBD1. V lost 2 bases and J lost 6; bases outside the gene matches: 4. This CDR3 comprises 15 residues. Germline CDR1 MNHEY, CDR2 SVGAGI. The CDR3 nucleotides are TGTGCCAGCAGTTACGGGACAGAGACTAATTCACCCCTCCACTTT. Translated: CASSYGTETNSPLHF.

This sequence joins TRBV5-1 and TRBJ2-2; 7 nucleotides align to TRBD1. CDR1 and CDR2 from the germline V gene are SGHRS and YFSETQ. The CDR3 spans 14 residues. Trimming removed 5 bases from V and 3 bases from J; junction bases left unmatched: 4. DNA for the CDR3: TGCGCCAGCAGACAGGGGCCCGACACCGGGGAGCTGTTTTTT. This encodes CASRQGPDTGELFF.

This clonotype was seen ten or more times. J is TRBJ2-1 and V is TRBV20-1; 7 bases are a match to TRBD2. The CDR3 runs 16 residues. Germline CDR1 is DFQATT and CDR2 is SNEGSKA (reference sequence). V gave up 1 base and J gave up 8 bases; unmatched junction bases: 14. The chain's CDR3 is CSARGPPGRETDEQFF. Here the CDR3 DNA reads TGCAGTGCTAGAGGGCCCCCCGGGCGGGAGACCGATGAGCAGTTCTTC.

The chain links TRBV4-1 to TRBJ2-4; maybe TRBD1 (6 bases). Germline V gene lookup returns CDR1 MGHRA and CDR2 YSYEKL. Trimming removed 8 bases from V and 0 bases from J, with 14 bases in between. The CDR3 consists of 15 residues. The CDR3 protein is CASHRQAQAKNIQYF. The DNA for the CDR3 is TGCGCCAGCCATAGACAGGCCCAAGCCAAAAACATTCAGTACTTC.

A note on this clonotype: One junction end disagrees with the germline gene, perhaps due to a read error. In DNA, the CDR3 is TGTGCCGTCAGTGAGTCGAGAGACATTTACTACGAGCAGTACTTC. Protein product: CAVSESRDIYYEQYF. The chain is built from TRBV10-3 and TRBJ2-7; no clear D gene. The CDR3 sequence is 15 residues long. Germline lookup yields CDR1 ENHRY and CDR2 SYGVKD.

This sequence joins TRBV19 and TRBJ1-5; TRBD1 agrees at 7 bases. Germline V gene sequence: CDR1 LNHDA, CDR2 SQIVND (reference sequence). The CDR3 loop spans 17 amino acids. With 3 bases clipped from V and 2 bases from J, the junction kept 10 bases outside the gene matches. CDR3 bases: TGTGCCAGTAGTATCAGGGAGGGGGCTAGGGGCAATCAGCCCCAGCATTTT. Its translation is CASSIREGARGNQPQHF. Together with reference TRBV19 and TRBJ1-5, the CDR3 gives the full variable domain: DGGITQSPKYLFRKEGQNVTLSCEQNLNHDAMYWYRQDPGQGLRLIYYSQIVNDFQKGDIAEGYSVSREKKESFPLTVTSAQKNPTAFYLCASSIREGARGNQPQHFGDGTRLSIL.

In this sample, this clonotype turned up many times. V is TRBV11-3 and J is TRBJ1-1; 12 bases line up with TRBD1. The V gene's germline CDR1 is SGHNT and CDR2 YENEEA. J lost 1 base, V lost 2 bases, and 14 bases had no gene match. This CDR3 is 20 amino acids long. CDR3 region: CASSLPLGQGAAVRNTEAFF. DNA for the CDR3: TGTGCCAGCAGCTTACCCCTGGGACAGGGGGCAGCTGTGCGGAACACTGAAGCTTTCTTT.

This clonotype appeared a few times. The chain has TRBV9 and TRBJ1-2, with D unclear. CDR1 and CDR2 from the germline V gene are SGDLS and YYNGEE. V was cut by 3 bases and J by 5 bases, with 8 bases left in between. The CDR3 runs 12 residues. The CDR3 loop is CASSAERYGYTF. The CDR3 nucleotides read TGTGCCAGCAGCGCAGAGAGATATGGCTACACCTTC. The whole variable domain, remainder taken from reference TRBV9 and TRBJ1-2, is DSGVTQTPKHLITATGQRVTLRCSPRSGDLSVYWYQQSLDQGLQFLIQYYNGEERAKGNILERFSAQQFPDLHSELNLSSLELGDSALYFCASSAERYGYTFGSGTRLTVV.

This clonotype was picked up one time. In nucleotides, the CDR3 is TGTGCCAGCAGCGTGAAGTGGGATTCACCCCTCCACTTT. Its translation is CASSVKWDSPLHF. The V gene is TRBV9, the J gene TRBJ1-6, with D uncertain. Germline assignment: CDR1 SGDLS and CDR2 YYNGEE. Between the trimmed V and J ends, which lost 2 bases and 8 bases, there was a span of 8 bases. The CDR3 is made up of 13 amino acids.

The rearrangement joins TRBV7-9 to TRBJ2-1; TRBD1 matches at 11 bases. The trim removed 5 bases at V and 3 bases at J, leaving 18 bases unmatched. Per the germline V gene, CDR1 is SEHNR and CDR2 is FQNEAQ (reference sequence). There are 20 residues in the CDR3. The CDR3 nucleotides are TGTGCCAGCAGCGTGGACAGGGGGCATTTTGGAAAAGCGAACTACAATGAGCAGTTCTTC. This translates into CASSVDRGHFGKANYNEQFF.